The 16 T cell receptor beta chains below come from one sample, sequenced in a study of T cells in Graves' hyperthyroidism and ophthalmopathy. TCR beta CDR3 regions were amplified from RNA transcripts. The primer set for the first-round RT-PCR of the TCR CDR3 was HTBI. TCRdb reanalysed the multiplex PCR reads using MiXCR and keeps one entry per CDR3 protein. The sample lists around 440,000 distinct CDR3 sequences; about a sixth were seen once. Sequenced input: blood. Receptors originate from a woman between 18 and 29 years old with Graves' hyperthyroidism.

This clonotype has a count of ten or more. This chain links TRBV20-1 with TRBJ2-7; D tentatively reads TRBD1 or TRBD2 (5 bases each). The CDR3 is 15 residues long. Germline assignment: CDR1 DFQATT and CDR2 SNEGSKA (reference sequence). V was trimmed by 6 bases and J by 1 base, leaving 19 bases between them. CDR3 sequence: CSATTAPRLSYEQYF. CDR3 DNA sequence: TGCAGTGCCACGACAGCCCCAAGACTATCCTACGAGCAGTACTTC.

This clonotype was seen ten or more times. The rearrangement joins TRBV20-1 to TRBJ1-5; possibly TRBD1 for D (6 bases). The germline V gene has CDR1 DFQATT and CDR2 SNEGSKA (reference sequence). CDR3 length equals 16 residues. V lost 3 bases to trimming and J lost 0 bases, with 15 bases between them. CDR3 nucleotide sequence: TGCAGTGCTAGTAGGGACAACCAGTATAGCAATCAGCCCCAGCATTTT. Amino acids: CSASRDNQYSNQPQHF.

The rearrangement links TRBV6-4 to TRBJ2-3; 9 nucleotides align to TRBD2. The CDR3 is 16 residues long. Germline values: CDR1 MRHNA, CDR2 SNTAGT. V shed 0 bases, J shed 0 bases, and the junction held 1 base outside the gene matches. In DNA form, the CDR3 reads TGTGCCAGCAGTGACTCAGCGGGGGGTAGCACAGATACGCAGTATTTT. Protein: CASSDSAGGSTDTQYF.

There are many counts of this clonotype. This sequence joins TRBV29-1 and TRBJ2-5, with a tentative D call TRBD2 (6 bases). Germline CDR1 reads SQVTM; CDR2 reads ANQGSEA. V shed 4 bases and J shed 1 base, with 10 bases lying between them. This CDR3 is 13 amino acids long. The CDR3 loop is CSVGAGSQETQYF. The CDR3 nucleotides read TGCAGCGTTGGAGCGGGCTCCCAAGAGACCCAGTACTTC.

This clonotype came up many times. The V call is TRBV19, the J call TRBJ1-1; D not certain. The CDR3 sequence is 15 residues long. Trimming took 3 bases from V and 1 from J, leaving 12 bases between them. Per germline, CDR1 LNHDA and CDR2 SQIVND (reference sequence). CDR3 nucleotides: TGTGCCAGTAGTATTACGGCAGCCGAGAACACTGAAGCTTTCTTT. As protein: CASSITAAENTEAFF.

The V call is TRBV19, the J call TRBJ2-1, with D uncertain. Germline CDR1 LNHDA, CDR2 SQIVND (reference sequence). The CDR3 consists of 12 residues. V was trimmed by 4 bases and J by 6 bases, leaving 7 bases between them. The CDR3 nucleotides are TGTGCCAGTAGTAATGATGGCAATGAGCAGTTCTTC. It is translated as CASSNDGNEQFF. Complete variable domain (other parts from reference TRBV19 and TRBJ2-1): DGGITQSPKYLFRKEGQNVTLSCEQNLNHDAMYWYRQDPGQGLRLIYYSQIVNDFQKGDIAEGYSVSREKKESFPLTVTSAQKNPTAFYLCASSNDGNEQFFGPGTRLTVL.

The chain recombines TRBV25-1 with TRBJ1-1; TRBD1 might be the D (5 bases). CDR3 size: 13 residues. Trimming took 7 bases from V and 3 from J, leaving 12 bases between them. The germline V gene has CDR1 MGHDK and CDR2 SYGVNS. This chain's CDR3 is CASNPWGDTEAFF. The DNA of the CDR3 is TGTGCCAGCAACCCATGGGGGGACACTGAAGCTTTCTTT. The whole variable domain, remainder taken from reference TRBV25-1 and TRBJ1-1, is EADIYQTPRYLVIGTGKKITLECSQTMGHDKMYWYQQDPGMELHLIHYSYGVNSTEKGDLSSESTVSRIRTEHFPLTLESARPSHTSQYLCASNPWGDTEAFFGQGTRLTVV.

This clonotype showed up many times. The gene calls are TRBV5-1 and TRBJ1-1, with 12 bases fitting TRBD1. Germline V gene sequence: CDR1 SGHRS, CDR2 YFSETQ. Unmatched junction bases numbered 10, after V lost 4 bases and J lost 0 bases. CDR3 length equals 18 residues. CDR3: CASSLPRDRGRMNTEAFF. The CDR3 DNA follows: TGCGCCAGCAGCCTCCCCCGGGACAGGGGGCGCATGAACACTGAAGCTTTCTTT.

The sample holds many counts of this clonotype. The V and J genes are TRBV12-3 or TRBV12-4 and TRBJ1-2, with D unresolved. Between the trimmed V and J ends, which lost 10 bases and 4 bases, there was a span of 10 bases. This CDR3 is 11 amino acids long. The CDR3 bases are TGTGCCACCACCAGGTTCTATGGCTACACCTTC. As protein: CATTRFYGYTF.

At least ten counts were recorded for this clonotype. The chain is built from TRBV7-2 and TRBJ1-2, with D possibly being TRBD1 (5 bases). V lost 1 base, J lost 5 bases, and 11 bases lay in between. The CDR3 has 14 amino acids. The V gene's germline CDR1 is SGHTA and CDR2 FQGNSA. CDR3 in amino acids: CASSLENRPYGYTF. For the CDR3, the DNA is TGTGCCAGCAGCTTAGAGAACAGGCCTTATGGCTACACCTTC.

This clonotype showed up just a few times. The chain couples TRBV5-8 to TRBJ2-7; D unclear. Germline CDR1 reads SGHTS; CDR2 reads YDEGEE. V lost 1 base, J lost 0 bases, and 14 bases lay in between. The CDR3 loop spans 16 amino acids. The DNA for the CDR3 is TGTGCCAGCAGCTTGTTGGACGGGCGTATCTCCTACGAGCAGTACTTC. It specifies CASSLLDGRISYEQYF.

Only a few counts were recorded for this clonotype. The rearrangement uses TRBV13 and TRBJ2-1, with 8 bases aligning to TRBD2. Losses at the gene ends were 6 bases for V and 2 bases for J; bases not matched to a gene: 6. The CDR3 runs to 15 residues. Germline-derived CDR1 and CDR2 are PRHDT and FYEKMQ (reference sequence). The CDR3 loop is CASRSLAGPYNEQFF. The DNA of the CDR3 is TGTGCCAGCAGATCCCTAGCGGGCCCCTACAATGAGCAGTTCTTC.

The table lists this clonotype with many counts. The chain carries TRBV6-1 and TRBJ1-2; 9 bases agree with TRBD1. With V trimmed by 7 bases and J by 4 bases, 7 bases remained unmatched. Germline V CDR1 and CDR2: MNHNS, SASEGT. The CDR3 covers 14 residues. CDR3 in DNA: TGTGCCAGCACACATGACAGGGGGGCCTATGGCTACACCTTC. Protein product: CASTHDRGAYGYTF.

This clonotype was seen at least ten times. The DNA for the CDR3 is TGTGCCAGCAGTTCCGGGACCCCCGTCAATCAGCCCCAGCATTTT. Amino acids: CASSSGTPVNQPQHF. The J gene is TRBJ1-5, the V gene TRBV12-3 or TRBV12-4; D is perhaps TRBD1 (5 bases). V was cut by 4 bases and J by 3 bases, with 13 bases left in between. The CDR3 runs 15 residues.

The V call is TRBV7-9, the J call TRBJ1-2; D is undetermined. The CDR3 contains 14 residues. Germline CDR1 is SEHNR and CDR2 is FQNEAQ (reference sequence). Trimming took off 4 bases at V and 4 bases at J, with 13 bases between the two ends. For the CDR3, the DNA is TGTGCCAGCAGCTCCCCGAGGGCCGGCTATGGCTACACCTTC. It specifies CASSSPRAGYGYTF.

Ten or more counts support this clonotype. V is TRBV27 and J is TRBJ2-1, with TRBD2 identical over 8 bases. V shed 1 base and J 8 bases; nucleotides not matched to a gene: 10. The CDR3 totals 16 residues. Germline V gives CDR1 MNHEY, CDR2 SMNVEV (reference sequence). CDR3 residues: CASSLFLRAGGDEQFF. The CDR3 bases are TGTGCCAGCAGTTTATTTTTGCGGGCCGGGGGGGATGAGCAGTTCTTC.